This TCR beta chain is drawn from a study of spatial heterogeneity in lung cancer. Broader study findings: Mutation tallies in tumors tracked expanded intratumoral alpha and beta TCR counts. Expanded TCRs that were ubiquitous or regional had counts tracking ubiquitous and regional nonsynonymous mutations, respectively.

TCRdb independently ran MiXCR on the 5' RACE reads; one entry per CDR3 protein. The sample records 4,500 to 6,500 distinct CDR3 sequences, 5.5% to 7% being singletons. As to time point: sample taken at primary tumor resection. Untreated early-stage non-small cell lung cancer patients, around 72 in total, were the donors. This clonotype was seen repeatedly, ten times or more. Its antigen is unknown. Since it is a stray read in a library aimed at alpha chains, this beta chain has a size that is not meaningful. In germline, CDR1 is SGHRS, CDR2 YFSETQ. The V and J ends lost 0 bases and 5 bases, in that order; junction bases with no gene match: 8. The CDR3 extends over 16 amino acids.

J is TRBJ2-1 and V is TRBV5-1, with 7 bases that match TRBD1. The source material was lung tumor tissue, sampled at surgery. The sequence was obtained from a female donor with early-stage non-small cell lung cancer. The CDR3 spells CASSLARGQGDNEQFF. Written as DNA, the CDR3 is TGCGCCAGCAGCTTGGCCCGAGGCCAGGGGGACAATGAGCAGTTCTTC.